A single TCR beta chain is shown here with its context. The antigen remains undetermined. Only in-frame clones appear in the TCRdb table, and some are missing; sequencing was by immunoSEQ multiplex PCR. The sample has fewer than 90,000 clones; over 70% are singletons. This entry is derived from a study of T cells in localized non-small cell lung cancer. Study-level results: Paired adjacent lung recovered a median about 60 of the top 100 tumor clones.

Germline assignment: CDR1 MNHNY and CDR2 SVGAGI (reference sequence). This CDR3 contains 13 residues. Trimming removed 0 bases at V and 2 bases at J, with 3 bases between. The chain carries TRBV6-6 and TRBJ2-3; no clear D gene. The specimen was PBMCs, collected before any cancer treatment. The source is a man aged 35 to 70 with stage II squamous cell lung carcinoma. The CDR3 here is CASSYSYTDTQYF. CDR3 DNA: TGTGCCAGCAGTTACTCTTACACAGATACGCAGTATTTT.